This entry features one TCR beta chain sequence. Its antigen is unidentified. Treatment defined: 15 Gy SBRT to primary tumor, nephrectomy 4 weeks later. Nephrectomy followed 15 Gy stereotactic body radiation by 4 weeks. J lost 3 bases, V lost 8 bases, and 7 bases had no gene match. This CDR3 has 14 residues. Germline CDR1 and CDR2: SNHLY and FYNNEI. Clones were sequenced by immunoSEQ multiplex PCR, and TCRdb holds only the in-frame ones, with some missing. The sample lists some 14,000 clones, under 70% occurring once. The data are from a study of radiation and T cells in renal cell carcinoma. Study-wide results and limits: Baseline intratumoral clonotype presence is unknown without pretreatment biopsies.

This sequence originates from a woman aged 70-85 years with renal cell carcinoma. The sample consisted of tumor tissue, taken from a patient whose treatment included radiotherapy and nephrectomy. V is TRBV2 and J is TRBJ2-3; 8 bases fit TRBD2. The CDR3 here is CASRLAGRTDTQYF. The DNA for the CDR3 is TGTGCCAGCCGGCTAGCGGGCCGGACAGATACGCAGTATTTT.